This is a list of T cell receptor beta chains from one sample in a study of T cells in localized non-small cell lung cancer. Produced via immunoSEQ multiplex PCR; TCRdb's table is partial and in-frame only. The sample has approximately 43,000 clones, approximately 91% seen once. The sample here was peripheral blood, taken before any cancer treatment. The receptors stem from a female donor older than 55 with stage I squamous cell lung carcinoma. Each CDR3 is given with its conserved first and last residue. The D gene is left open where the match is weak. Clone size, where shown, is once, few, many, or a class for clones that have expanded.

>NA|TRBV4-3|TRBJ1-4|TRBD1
TGCGCCAGCAGCCCAGACAGGGGGCGAAATGAAAAACTGTTTTTT
CASSPDRGRNEKLFF
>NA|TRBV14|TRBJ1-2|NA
TGTGCCAGCAGCCAAGGAGGGAACTATGGCTACACCTTC
CASSQGGNYGYTF
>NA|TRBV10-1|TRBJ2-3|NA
TGCGCCAGCATAAACGCTACAGATACGCAGTATTTT
CASINATDTQYF
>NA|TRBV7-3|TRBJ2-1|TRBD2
TGTGCCAGCAGCTTAAGCGGGAGGGCCCGGAATGGGCCTGAGCAGTTCTTC
CASSLSGRARNGPEQFF
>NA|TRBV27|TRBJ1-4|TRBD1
TGTGCCAGCAGTCCCGGACAGGGTTTTGAAAAACTGTTTTTT
CASSPGQGFEKLFF
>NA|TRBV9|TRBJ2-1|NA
TGTGCCAGCAGCCCAACCCTCGGGCGGGGACTGTTGAGAAATGAGCAGTTCTTC
CASSPTLGRGLLRNEQFF
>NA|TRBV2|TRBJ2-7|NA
TGTGCCAGCTCGCCCTCGCCTCAAAGAACATACGAGCAGTACTTC
CASSPSPQRTYEQYF
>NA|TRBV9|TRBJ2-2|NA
TGTGCCAGCAATCGAGGCGTATCGAACACCGGGGAGCTGTTTTTT
CASNRGVSNTGELFF
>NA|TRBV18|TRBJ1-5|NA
TGTGCCAGCTCACCGACGGCAGATAGCAATCAGCCCCAGCATTTT
CASSPTADSNQPQHF
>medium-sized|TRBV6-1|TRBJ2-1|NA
TGTGCCAGCAAAGACCTGACCGGGTCGGACAATGAGCAGTTCTTC
CASKDLTGSDNEQFF
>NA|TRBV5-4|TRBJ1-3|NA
TGTGCCAGCAGCAGAGGGGGCTCTGGAAACACCATATATTTT
CASSRGGSGNTIYF
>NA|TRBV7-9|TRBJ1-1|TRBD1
TGTGCCAGCAGCTCCGGACAGGGGGTGATCACTGAAGCTTTCTTT
CASSSGQGVITEAFF
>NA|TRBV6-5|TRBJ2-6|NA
TGTGCCAGCAGTTACATCTCTGGGGCCAACGTCCTGACTTTC
CASSYISGANVLTF
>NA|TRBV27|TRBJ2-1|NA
TGTGCCAGCAGTTTATACGGCTACAATGAGCAGTTCTTC
CASSLYGYNEQFF
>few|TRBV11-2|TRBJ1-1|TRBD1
TGTGCCAGCAGCTCCCAGTTCCAGTATGACAGGGGGGGGAACACTGAAGCTTTCTTT
CASSSQFQYDRGGNTEAFF
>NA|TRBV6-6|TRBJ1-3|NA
TGTGCCAGCAGCAACCCTGACAGAGTAGGAAACACCATATATTTT
CASSNPDRVGNTIYF
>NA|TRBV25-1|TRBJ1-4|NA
TGTGCCAGCAGTGAATATAGGGGTCTCACTAATGAAAAACTGTTTTTT
CASSEYRGLTNEKLFF
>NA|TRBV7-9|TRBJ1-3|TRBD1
TGTGCCAGCAGCAAATTTGGACAGGGAAGCGGAAACACCATATATTTT
CASSKFGQGSGNTIYF